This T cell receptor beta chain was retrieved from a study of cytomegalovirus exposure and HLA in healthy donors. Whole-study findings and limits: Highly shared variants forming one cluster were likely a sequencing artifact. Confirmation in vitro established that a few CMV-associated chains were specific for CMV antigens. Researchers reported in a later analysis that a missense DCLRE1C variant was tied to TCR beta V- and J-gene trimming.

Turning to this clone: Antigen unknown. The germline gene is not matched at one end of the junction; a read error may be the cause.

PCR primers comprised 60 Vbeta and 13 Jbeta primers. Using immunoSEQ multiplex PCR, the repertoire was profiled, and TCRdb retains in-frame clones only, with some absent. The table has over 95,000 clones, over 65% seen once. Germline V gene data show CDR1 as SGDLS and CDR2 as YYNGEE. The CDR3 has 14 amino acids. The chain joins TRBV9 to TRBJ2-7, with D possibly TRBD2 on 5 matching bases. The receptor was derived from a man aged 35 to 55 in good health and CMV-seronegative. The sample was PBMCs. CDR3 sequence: CASSVAEGGYGQYF. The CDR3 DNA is TGTGCCAGCAGCGTAGCGGAAGGAGGCTACGGGCAGTACTTC. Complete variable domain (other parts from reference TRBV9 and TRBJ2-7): DSGVTQTPKHLITATGQRVTLRCSPRSGDLSVYWYQQSLDQGLQFLIQYYNGEERAKGNILERFSAQQFPDLHSELNLSSLELGDSALYFCASSVAEGGYGQYFGPGTRLTVT.